The source of this T cell receptor (beta chain) is a study of read filtering for tumor transcriptome and immune sequencing. The library was built from roughly 400 ng RNA with molecular barcoded adaptors for alpha/delta and beta/gamma chains. TCRdb re-derived calls from the reads in MiXCR, one entry per CDR3 protein. The sample carries roughly 69,000 distinct CDR3 sequences, about 15% recorded once. Germline CDR1 reads SGHRS; CDR2 reads YFSETQ. With 0 bases clipped from V and 9 bases from J, the junction kept 7 bases outside the gene matches. The CDR3 sequence is 16 residues long. The specimen was a population of CD138-negative cells sorted from bone marrow. This chain links TRBV5-1 with TRBJ2-1; 12 nucleotides match TRBD2. This receptor was identified in a donor aged 40 or older with multiple myeloma. The CDR3 DNA follows: TGCGCCAGCAGCTTGGAGACTAGCGGGAGTTTATTTGAGCAGTTCTTC. It specifies CASSLETSGSLFEQFF.